This T cell receptor beta chain is drawn from a study of Ad26.COV2.S vaccination and SARS-CoV-2 variants (dated by TCRdb to 2020 to 2022). Notes on the research overall: Donors in the vaccine arm were drawn from COV1001, a multicentre, randomized, double-blind, placebo-controlled phase I-IIa trial testing Ad26.COV2.S in healthy adults. Ad26.COV2.S was administered intramuscularly at a dose of 5x10^10 or 1x10^11 viral particles, either as one shot or as two shots given 56 days apart. TCRbeta repertoire sequencing served as the tool for gauging how specific and how broad the SARS-CoV-2-reactive T cell receptors were following Ad26.COV2.S vaccination. The TCR-sequenced set comprised around 30 samples: about 19 Ad26.COV2.S vaccine recipients, 5 placebo recipients and 8 SARS-CoV-2 convalescent individuals. Participants in the trial were split at random into five groups of five each, receiving low-dose or high-dose Ad26.COV2.S once or twice, or else placebo on both occasions. Investigators remained blinded to trial group allocation during experiments and outcome assessment.

The germline V gene gives CDR1 as SGHTA and CDR2 as FQGNSA. The CDR3 holds 15 amino acids from the cysteine to the phenylalanine. The read is trimmed to its CDR3 DNA, 45 bases read in frame from base 1. The junction shows trimming of 8 bases on V and 5 bases on J, and the gene matches do not reach 7 bases of it. What this sample's treatment or condition label stands for: around 19 received Ad26.COV2.S at low or high dose, single or two shots; 5 received placebo; per-sample allocation not given. Repertoires of vaccine and placebo recipients were sequenced from samples collected on day 63 after the first injection. Cohort 1b enrolled some 25 adults aged 18-55 years at a single site in Boston, USA, between 29 July and 7 August 2020. Ad26.COV2.S was a replication-incompetent adenovirus type 26 vector that expressed a prefusion-stabilized SARS-CoV-2 spike protein derived from the original Wuhan strain.

The paper's findings and limits, for the study overall: The study lacked the statistical power to compare responses across vaccine doses or regimens. It was noted by the authors that total T cell responses may have been underestimated by the TCR breadth and depth analyses. Spike-specific TCR breadth was higher in Ad26.COV2.S recipients than in placebo recipients (P = 0.0014). Substantial breadth of spike-specific CD8+ and CD4+ T cell responses was reported after vaccination. Comparable non-spike TCR breadth was observed between vaccine and placebo recipients, consistent with only spike being contained in the vaccine.

TCRbeta CDR3 regions were sequenced with the immunoSEQ Assay. After extraction, genomic DNA underwent amplification by bias-controlled multiplex PCR, followed by high-throughput sequencing. Turning to the authors' computational methods: To quantify the absolute abundance of each unique TCRbeta CDR3 region, sequences were collapsed and filtered. Usable DNA was measured by amplifying reference genes present in all nucleated cells, and TCRbeta template counts were normalized to that usable DNA to estimate T cell fraction. Repertoire TCRs were annotated as SARS-CoV-2-specific when V gene, CDR3 amino acid sequence and J gene were exactly matched to a known reactive TCR set. The reference SARS-CoV-2 TCR set came from MIRA and was filtered for enrichment in COVID-19-positive ImmuneCODE repertoires, removing public or cross-reactive TCRs. Using the MIRA antigens, annotated TCRs were further analysed by specific ORF or by position within an ORF. Breadth was defined as annotated unique rearrangements over total unique productive rearrangements; depth was the summed frequency of those rearrangements. Two-sided Wilcoxon rank-sum tests were applied when comparing TCR breadth between groups. Drawn from immuneACCESS, this table holds only the in-frame rearrangements with V and J called that TCRdb kept. Clones are partly lost; checked studies trace under half to an unresolved V gene and leave the rest unexplained. V, J and clone size derive from that table, while D and trimming were established from the DNA sequence. Across this sample there are hundreds of thousands of clones, with nearly 90% seen only once. The ten largest clones add up to just over 2.5% of the sample.

Only a few counts were recorded for this clone. The target of this receptor is not known. It has no much larger one-base neighbor in the sample; base qualities were not kept. The specimen comprised peripheral blood, sampled in a trial of Ad26.COV2.S vaccine versus placebo. The sequence was obtained from a person aged 18-65 years who received the Ad26.COV2.S COVID-19 vaccine or a placebo. Rearrangement joined TRBV7-2 to TRBJ1-5; the junction holds 12 bases that match TRBD1. The sequenced DNA: TGTGCCAGCGGTAGGGGACAGGGGGCTTATCAGCCCCAGCATTTT. Translated, this gives CASGRGQGAYQPQHF.